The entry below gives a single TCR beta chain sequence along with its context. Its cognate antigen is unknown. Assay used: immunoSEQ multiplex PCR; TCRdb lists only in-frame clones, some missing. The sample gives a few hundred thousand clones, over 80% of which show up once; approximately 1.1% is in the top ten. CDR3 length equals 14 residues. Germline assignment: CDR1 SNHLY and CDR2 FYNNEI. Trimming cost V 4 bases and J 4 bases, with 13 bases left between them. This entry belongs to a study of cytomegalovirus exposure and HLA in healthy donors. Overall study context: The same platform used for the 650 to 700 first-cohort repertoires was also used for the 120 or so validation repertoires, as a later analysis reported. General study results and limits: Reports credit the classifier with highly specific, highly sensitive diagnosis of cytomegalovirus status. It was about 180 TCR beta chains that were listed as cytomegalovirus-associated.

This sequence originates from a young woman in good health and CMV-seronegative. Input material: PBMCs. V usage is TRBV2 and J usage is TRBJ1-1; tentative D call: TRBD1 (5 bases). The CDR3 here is CASSARTWITEAFF. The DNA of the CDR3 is TGTGCCAGCAGTGCACGGACATGGATCACTGAAGCTTTCTTT.